This passage covers 21 T cell receptor beta chains from one sample sequenced in a study of cytomegalovirus exposure and HLA in healthy donors. In the PCR, 60 Vbeta and 13 Jbeta primers were used. Sequencing was performed with immunoSEQ multiplex PCR; in TCRdb, only in-frame clones are kept and a portion is missing. The sample includes about 190,000 clones, 70% to 90% seen only once; the top ten take around 0.3%. Sequenced material: PBMCs. These receptors were taken from a woman in her thirties in good health and CMV-seronegative.

This rearrangement joins TRBV27 to TRBJ2-7, with 10 nucleotides matching TRBD1. The CDR3 length is 15 residues. Looked up from germline, CDR1 is MNHEY and CDR2 is SMNVEV (reference sequence). The trim removed 6 bases at V and 3 bases at J, leaving 8 bases unmatched. CDR3 nucleotide sequence: TGTGCCAGCAGCCCAGACAGGGGGCTTGGCTACGAGCAGTACTTC. Its protein is CASSPDRGLGYEQYF.

V is TRBV6-6 and J is TRBJ2-5; TRBD1 is a possible D gene (6 bases). V lost 4 bases and J 3 bases, leaving 9 bases between the germline ends. The CDR3 spans 13 residues. The germline V gene encodes CDR1 MNHNY and CDR2 SVGAGI (reference sequence). The CDR3, as DNA: TGTGCCAGCAGTTCCAGGGGTGAAGAGACCCAGTACTTC. Residues: CASSSRGEETQYF.

The genes are TRBV12-1 and TRBJ2-7; the D call TRBD2 from the table was never checked on the DNA. TRBV12-1 is flagged as a pseudogene. The CDR3 runs 16 residues. In DNA, the CDR3 is TGTGCCAGCAGCTTTGAAGGGACTAGCGATAGGCTCGTGCAGTACTTC. It yields the protein CASSFEGTSDRLVQYF.

The chain is built from TRBV10-1 and TRBJ2-3, with a tentative D call TRBD2 (5 bases). V was shortened by 0 bases and J by 2 bases, with 18 bases between the two germline ends. The CDR3 covers 18 residues. CDR1 WNHNN and CDR2 SYGVQD come from the germline V gene (reference sequence). In DNA form, the CDR3 reads TGCGCCAGCAGTGAGTCCCCAATCGGGGTGTTACTCACAGATACGCAGTATTTT. It translates to CASSESPIGVLLTDTQYF.

The gene calls are TRBV29-1 and TRBJ2-7; 8 bases line up with TRBD2. The J segment lost 6 bases and the V segment lost 4 bases, leaving 8 bases of the junction unmatched. CDR1 is SQVTM and CDR2 is ANQGSEA in the germline V gene. CDR3 length: 13 residues. The CDR3 protein is CSVVRSGRGEQYF. CDR3 DNA: TGCAGCGTTGTGAGGAGCGGGAGAGGCGAGCAGTACTTC.

The chain links TRBV5-1 to TRBJ2-1; 11 bases agree with TRBD2. V trimming: 0 bases; J trimming: 6 bases; junction bases outside the gene matches: 5. This CDR3 has 16 residues. Germline V gene lookup returns CDR1 SGHRS and CDR2 YFSETQ. CDR3 in amino acids: CASSLDGTSGLNEQFF. The CDR3 DNA reads TGCGCCAGCAGCTTGGACGGGACTAGCGGCCTCAATGAGCAGTTCTTC.

The V call is TRBV5-1, the J call TRBJ1-4; D is unresolved. CDR1 is SGHRS and CDR2 is YFSETQ in the germline V gene. CDR3 size: 16 residues. With 3 bases removed from V and 5 bases from J, the gap between germline ends came to 17 bases. The DNA for the CDR3 is TGCGCCAGCAGCTCCCGCGGGCCTCCCACGAATGAAAAACTGTTTTTT. This sequence encodes CASSSRGPPTNEKLFF.

This chain joins TRBV30 and TRBJ2-5, with TRBD1 identical over 10 bases. The length of the CDR3 is 14 residues. CDR1 is GTSNPN and CDR2 is SVGIG in the germline V gene (reference sequence). V shed 2 bases, J shed 5 bases, and the junction held 5 bases outside the gene matches. CDR3 amino acids: CAWSWTGGRETQYF. As DNA, the CDR3 is TGTGCCTGGAGTTGGACAGGGGGTAGGGAGACCCAGTACTTC. Together with reference TRBV30 and TRBJ2-5, the CDR3 gives the full variable domain: SQTIHQWPATLVQPVGSPLSLECTVEGTSNPNLYWYRQAAGRGLQLLFYSVGIGQISSEVPQNLSASRPQDRQFILSSKKLLLSDSGFYLCAWSWTGGRETQYFGPGTRLLVL.

The chain has TRBV9 and TRBJ1-1; D possibly corresponds to TRBD1 (5 bases). Germline V gene lookup returns CDR1 SGDLS and CDR2 YYNGEE. Deletions cut 9 bases from V and 0 bases from J, with 24 bases between. This CDR3 spans 17 amino acids. The CDR3 nucleotides are TGTGCCACCCCCAGGGATGACGGTTACCACATGAACACTGAAGCTTTCTTT. It is translated as CATPRDDGYHMNTEAFF.

J is TRBJ2-5 and V is TRBV2; 9 bases align to TRBD2. CDR1 and CDR2 (germline): SNHLY, FYNNEI. V was clipped by 7 bases and J by 5 bases; unmatched bases: 17. CDR3 size: 17 residues. CDR3 protein: CASKRTAGGPVGETQYF. The CDR3 nucleotides read TGTGCCAGCAAGCGGACCGCGGGGGGGCCCGTTGGGGAGACCCAGTACTTC.

The chain is built from TRBV4-2 and TRBJ2-1; 11 nucleotides align to TRBD2. The V gene's germline CDR1 is LGHNA and CDR2 YNFKEQ. This CDR3 is 16 amino acids long. Unmatched junction bases numbered 7, after V lost 5 bases and J lost 4 bases. The CDR3 region is CASSIDSGREYNEQFF. The CDR3 DNA reads TGTGCCAGCAGCATCGATAGCGGGAGGGAGTACAATGAGCAGTTCTTC.

The rearrangement links TRBV4-2 to TRBJ2-7; 7 bases line up with TRBD2. The CDR3 has 15 residues. V lost 0 bases to trimming and J lost 1 base; unmatched junction nucleotides: 3. Germline V gene sequence: CDR1 LGHNA, CDR2 YNFKEQ. CDR3: CASSQEGLNSYEQYF. Written as DNA, the CDR3 is TGTGCCAGCAGCCAAGAGGGACTAAATTCCTACGAGCAGTACTTC.

This chain connects TRBV5-1 to TRBJ2-2; TRBD1 agrees at 8 bases. The CDR3 is made up of 17 amino acids. Germline values: CDR1 SGHRS, CDR2 YFSETQ. With V trimmed by 1 base and J by 5 bases, 10 bases remained unmatched. Here the CDR3 reads CASSLQPGGAVTGELFF. The CDR3 nucleotides read TGCGCCAGCAGCTTGCAACCAGGGGGCGCTGTAACCGGGGAGCTGTTTTTT.

The chain links TRBV28 to TRBJ2-3; 8 bases map to TRBD2. Looked up from germline, CDR1 is MDHEN and CDR2 is SYDVKM. Trimming cost V 1 base and J 6 bases; bases outside gene matches: 9. CDR3 length: 16 amino acids. CDR3 coding DNA: TGTGCCAGCAGTTTATACTCCCCCGCGGGGGGTGATACGCAGTATTTT. Encoded protein: CASSLYSPAGGDTQYF.

This chain connects TRBV7-9 to TRBJ2-5, with unresolved D. Germline V CDR1 and CDR2: SEHNR, FQNEAQ (reference sequence). The CDR3 is 13 residues long. V lost 2 bases, J lost 2 bases, and 6 bases lay in between. In DNA, the CDR3 is TGTGCCAGCAGCTTATCTAGTCAAGAGACCCAGTACTTC. This codes for CASSLSSQETQYF.

V gene TRBV29-1 combines with J gene TRBJ2-7; D remains unclear. The CDR3 runs 12 residues. The germline V gene has CDR1 SQVTM and CDR2 ANQGSEA. The ends were cut back, 7 bases at V and 2 bases at J, with 12 bases in the middle. CDR3 nucleotide sequence: TGCAGCGCCTCCACAGTTACCTACGAGCAGTACTTC. Translation: CSASTVTYEQYF.

This clone was detected a few times. The chain couples TRBV28 to TRBJ2-1; perhaps TRBD2 as D (7 bases). The CDR3 contains 20 residues. CDR1 MDHEN and CDR2 SYDVKM come from the germline V gene. Between the trimmed V and J ends, which lost 6 bases and 0 bases, there was a span of 27 bases. The CDR3 sequence is CASSLAGGGLVGSSYNEQFF. CDR3 in DNA: TGTGCCAGCAGCCTCGCTGGGGGGGGGCTTGTGGGAAGCTCCTACAATGAGCAGTTCTTC.

The V call is TRBV27, the J call TRBJ1-2, with TRBD1 matching over 7 bases. CDR3 length: 14 residues. Germline-derived CDR1 and CDR2 are MNHEY and SMNVEV (reference sequence). V lost 6 bases and J lost 0; bases outside the gene matches: 4. The DNA for the CDR3 is TGTGCCAGCAGCCGGGGGACAGCTAACTATGGCTACACCTTC. Protein: CASSRGTANYGYTF.

The rearrangement joins TRBV29-1 to TRBJ2-3; 9 nucleotides align to TRBD1. Germline-derived CDR1 and CDR2 are SQVTM and ANQGSEA. V gave up 5 bases and J gave up 0 bases; unmatched junction bases: 6. The CDR3 consists of 15 residues. The CDR3 is CSVWGDRGSTDTQYF. The CDR3 DNA reads as TGCAGCGTTTGGGGCGACAGGGGGAGCACAGATACGCAGTATTTT.

This clone was seen a single time. This chain links TRBV29-1 with TRBJ1-1; 8 positions agree with TRBD1. CDR3 size: 14 residues. V trimming: 4 bases; J trimming: 1 base; junction bases outside the gene matches: 5. The germline gives CDR1 SQVTM, CDR2 ANQGSEA. The CDR3 region is CSVAQGAENTEAFF. In nucleotides, the CDR3 is TGCAGCGTTGCCCAGGGGGCGGAGAACACTGAAGCTTTCTTT. The whole variable domain, filled in from reference TRBV29-1 and TRBJ1-1, reads SAVISQKPSRDICQRGTSLTIQCQVDSQVTMMFWYRQQPGQSLTLIATANQGSEATYESGFVIDKFPISRPNLTFSTLTVSNMSPEDSSIYLCSVAQGAENTEAFFGQGTRLTVV.

The chain uses TRBV7-3 and TRBJ2-1; D is possibly TRBD1 (6 bases). With 5 bases removed from V and 10 bases from J, the gap between germline ends came to 18 bases. Germline lookup yields CDR1 SGHTA and CDR2 FQGTGA. This CDR3 spans 14 amino acids. In DNA form, the CDR3 reads TGTGCCAGCAGCCACCTGGTCAGGGGTGGCGAGCAGTTCTTC. Encoded protein: CASSHLVRGGEQFF.